This entry is about one T cell receptor (beta chain). V lost 3 bases to trimming and J lost 2 bases, with 13 bases between them. The CDR3 loop spans 15 amino acids. The germline CDR1 and CDR2 sequences are LNHNV and YYDKDF (reference sequence). The record originates from a study of blood T cell repertoires in COVID-19. Overall study context: The United States, Italy and Spain were the sources of the acute and convalescent COVID-19 samples. The analysed material was cDNA or gDNA that came from T cells, B-cell-depleted T cells, or PBMCs.

Authors' processing steps: Reference gene primers were amplified, and this amplification served to estimate nucleated cell counts. The table came from immunoSEQ multiplex PCR; TCRdb's copy has only in-frame clones and leaves some out. V and J calls plus clone size are reproduced from that table; the DNA served to infer D and trimming. The data contain nearly 200,000 clones, roughly 84% of them singletons. The TCR comes from a woman aged 40-49 years who had recovered from COVID-19. Sequencing was carried out using peripheral blood. The chain links TRBV15 to TRBJ2-5, with a possible D match to TRBD1 (5 bases). The CDR3 protein is CATSRSSTEQETQYF. For the CDR3, the DNA is TGTGCCACCAGCAGGTCCTCGACAGAGCAAGAGACCCAGTACTTC.